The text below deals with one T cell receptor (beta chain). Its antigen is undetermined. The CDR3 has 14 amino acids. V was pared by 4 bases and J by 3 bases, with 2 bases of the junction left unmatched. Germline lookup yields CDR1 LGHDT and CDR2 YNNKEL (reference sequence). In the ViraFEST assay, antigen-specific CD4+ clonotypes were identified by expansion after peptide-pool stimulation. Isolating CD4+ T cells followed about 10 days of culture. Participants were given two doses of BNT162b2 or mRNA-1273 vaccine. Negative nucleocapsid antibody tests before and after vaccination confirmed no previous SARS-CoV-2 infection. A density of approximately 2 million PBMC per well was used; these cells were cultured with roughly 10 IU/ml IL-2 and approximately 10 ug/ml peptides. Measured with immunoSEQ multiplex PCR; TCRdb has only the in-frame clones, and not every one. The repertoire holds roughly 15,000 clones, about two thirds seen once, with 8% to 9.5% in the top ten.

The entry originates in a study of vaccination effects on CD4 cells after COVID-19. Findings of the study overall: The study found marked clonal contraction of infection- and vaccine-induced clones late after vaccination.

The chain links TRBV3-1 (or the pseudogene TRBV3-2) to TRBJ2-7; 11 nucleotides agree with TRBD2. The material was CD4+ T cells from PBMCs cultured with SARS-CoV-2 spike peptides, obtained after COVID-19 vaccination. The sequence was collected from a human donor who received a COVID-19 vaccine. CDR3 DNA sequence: TGTGCCAGCAGCCCAACTAGCGGGGGCTACGAGCAGTACTTC. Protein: CASSPTSGGYEQYF.